These T cell receptor beta chains were read from a single sample in a study of T-cell reconstitution after alpha-beta-depleted transplantation in children. TCRdb used MiXCR to reprocess the PCR reads, holding one entry per CDR3 protein. The sample shows 150,000 to 200,000 distinct CDR3 sequences, 6% to 7% of them seen only once. Source: PBMCs from the stem cell graft donor, taken from the stem cell graft. The receptors come from a human donor who donated a stem cell graft to a child with Wiskott-Aldrich syndrome. Each CDR3 is given with its conserved first and last residue. The order of the fields is J gene, V gene, D gene, clone size, CDR3 DNA, CDR3 protein. The D gene is left open where the match is weak. Clone size is not always given. Where it is, it says once, few, many or a class for expanded clones.

TRBJ2-2 TRBV3-1 TRBD2 many TGTGCCAGCAGCCTCCTAGCGGGAGTTTCCCCAGGCAGCACCGGGGAGCTGTTTTTT CASSLLAGVSPGSTGELFF
TRBJ2-1 TRBV24-1 TRBD1 many TGTGCCACCAGTGGACAAACCGGGACAGCCGGGAATGAGCAGTTCTTC CATSGQTGTAGNEQFF
TRBJ2-5 TRBV6-5 NA many TGTGCCAGCAGTTACGACAGCTTCGAGGAGACCCAGTACTTC CASSYDSFEETQYF
TRBJ1-2 TRBV29-1 NA many TGCAGCGTTGGGTCGGCCTATGGCTACACCTTC CSVGSAYGYTF
TRBJ2-2 TRBV5-1 NA NA TGCGCCAGCAGCTTGCGTACGACCACCGGGGAGCTGTTTTTT CASSLRTTTGELFF
TRBJ2-1 TRBV5-1 TRBD2 many TGCGCCAGCAGCCAATACGGGACTAGCGGGGGCGCCATCTACAATGAGCAGTTCTTC CASSQYGTSGGAIYNEQFF
TRBJ1-6 TRBV2 NA few TGTGCCAGCAGTACCGGTCCCCCGGTCGGTTCACCCCTCCACTTT CASSTGPPVGSPLHF
TRBJ2-1 TRBV7-8 TRBD2 many TGTGCCAGCAGCTCAGCTAGCGGGAGCTCCTACAATGAGCAGTTCTTC CASSSASGSSYNEQFF
TRBJ2-7 TRBV11-2 NA few TGTGCCAGCACCTCCGGGACAAGACTTAACGTGGGGGAATACGAGCAGTACTTC CASTSGTRLNVGEYEQYF
TRBJ2-3 TRBV7-9 NA many TGTGCCAGCAGCTTTACAGGCGCAGATACGCAGTATTTT CASSFTGADTQYF
TRBJ2-2 TRBV27 NA NA TGTGCCAGCAGTTTAAAAATATCCGGGGAGCTGTTTTTT CASSLKISGELFF
TRBJ2-5 TRBV18 NA many TGTGCCAGCTCACCACAGGAGGGACAAGAGACCCAGTACTTC CASSPQEGQETQYF
TRBJ1-1 TRBV6-5 TRBD1 few TGTGCCAGCAGTTCCGGGACAGGGGAAAACATGAACACTGAAGCTTTCTTT CASSSGTGENMNTEAFF
TRBJ2-1 TRBV7-8 TRBD2 NA TGTGCCAGCAGCCCTAGACTAGCGCCGGACAATGAGCAGTTCTTC CASSPRLAPDNEQFF
TRBJ2-1 TRBV6-1 TRBD2 many TGTGCCAGCAGTCGCAGCGGGAGTCTCTACAATGAGCAGTTCTTC CASSRSGSLYNEQFF
TRBJ2-1 TRBV19 NA few TGTGCCAGTAGTATAAAACAGCTCCCATGGGCTCACAATGAGCAGTTCTTC CASSIKQLPWAHNEQFF
TRBJ2-1 TRBV4-1 TRBD2 many TGCGCCAGCAGCCAAGTCATGACTAGCGGATACAATGAGCAGTTCTTC CASSQVMTSGYNEQFF
TRBJ1-5 TRBV5-5 TRBD1 many TGTGCCAGCAGCGTCCTCCCACAGGGGTTGGATCCCCAGCATTTT CASSVLPQGLDPQHF
TRBJ2-5 TRBV12-3/TRBV12-4 NA many TGTGCCAGCTGCGCCGGTCGGACCCAGTACTTC CASCAGRTQYF
TRBJ1-4 TRBV7-6 TRBD1 many TGTGCCAGCAGACCTGGACAGGACGAAAAACTGTTTTTT CASRPGQDEKLFF
TRBJ1-1 TRBV20-1 NA NA TGCAGTGCTAGTTCAGGGGCCTGGGTGTACACTGAAGCTTTCTTT CSASSGAWVYTEAFF
TRBJ2-1 TRBV27 TRBD2 many TGTGCCAGCAGTCCCCGGGGCCGACTAGCGGGGATGGTTGGGGGCAACAATGAGCAGTTCTTC CASSPRGRLAGMVGGNNEQFF
TRBJ1-2 TRBV24-1 NA many TGTGCCACCAGTGATTTGCCCTCAGAGACCTATGGCTACACCTTC CATSDLPSETYGYTF
TRBJ2-1 TRBV27 TRBD2 NA TGTGCCAGCAGTCGACTAGCGGGAGCCTTCAACAATGAGCAGTTCTTC CASSRLAGAFNNEQFF
TRBJ2-7 TRBV3-1 NA few TGTGCCAGCAGCCAAGACAGGGGCTGGACCTACGAGCAGTACTTC CASSQDRGWTYEQYF
TRBJ2-2 TRBV30 NA NA TGTGCCTGGATGGGACTGATGAACACCGGGGAGCTGTTTTTT CAWMGLMNTGELFF
TRBJ2-1 TRBV5-1 TRBD1 few TGCGCCAGCAGCTCGGGACAGGGGGGCCAGGATGAGCAGTTCTTC CASSSGQGGQDEQFF
TRBJ1-1 TRBV24-1 NA many TGTGCCACCAGTACGGGATTGAACACTGAAGCTTTCTTT CATSTGLNTEAFF
TRBJ2-1 TRBV20-1 TRBD2 medium-sized TGCAGTGCTAGACTAGCGGACAATGAGCAGTTCTTC CSARLADNEQFF
TRBJ2-5 TRBV5-1 NA many TGCGCCAGCAGCCTATATGGGGGTCTAGAGACCCAGTACTTC CASSLYGGLETQYF
TRBJ2-7 TRBV5-6 NA many TGTGCCAGCAGCTCCGCCGGAACTACCTACGAGCAGTACTTC CASSSAGTTYEQYF
TRBJ2-7 TRBV28 TRBD2 many TGTGCCAGCAGTTTTAGCGGGAGCACCTACGAGCAGTACTTC CASSFSGSTYEQYF
TRBJ2-1 TRBV5-1 TRBD2 many TGCGCCAGCAGCTTAGGAGCGGGGGGGCGCATGGAGCAGTTCTTC CASSLGAGGRMEQFF
TRBJ2-2 TRBV27 NA NA TGTGCCAGCAGGGGATTTGGGGCTGGGTTGGACACCGGGGAGCTGTTTTTT CASRGFGAGLDTGELFF
TRBJ2-7 TRBV27 TRBD2 few TGTGCCAGCAGTTTATCGAGGGAGGGCTCCTACGAGCAGTACTTC CASSLSREGSYEQYF
TRBJ1-5 TRBV5-1 NA NA TGCGCCAGCAGCTTGGATGGGGGAACGGGTCAGCCCCAGCATTTT CASSLDGGTGQPQHF
TRBJ1-5 TRBV7-8 NA many TGTGCCAGCATCGCGGGGGGCTTCGATCAGCCCCAGCATTTT CASIAGGFDQPQHF
TRBJ2-3 TRBV20-1 NA many TGCAGTGCTAGCGGGGGAAACACAGATACGCAGTATTTT CSASGGNTDTQYF
TRBJ2-7 TRBV11-3 NA NA TGTGCCAGCAGCTTAAATCGTGACGAGCAGTACTTC CASSLNRDEQYF
TRBJ2-4 TRBV28 NA NA TGTGCCAGCAGCGGCACGGATGGGGCCAAAAACATTCAGTACTTC CASSGTDGAKNIQYF
TRBJ2-2 TRBV24-1 NA few TGTGCCACCTGCGCCTTCACCGGGGAGCTGTTTTTT CATCAFTGELFF
TRBJ2-3 TRBV5-6 TRBD1 many TGTGCCAGCACCGACCCGGGACAGGGTGCAAGGGATACGCAGTATTTT CASTDPGQGARDTQYF
TRBJ2-1 TRBV7-2 NA many TGTGCCAGCAGCCTCGGGATGGGGCGGCCTCCCGTTGGTGTGCAGTTCTTC CASSLGMGRPPVGVQFF
TRBJ2-1 TRBV9 TRBD2 many TGTGCCAGCAGCGCGACTAGCGGAACACATAATGCGGCCTACAATGAGCAGTTCTTC CASSATSGTHNAAYNEQFF
TRBJ2-5 TRBV7-9 TRBD2 few TGTGCCAGCAGAACCGGGGGGTCGGAGACCCAGTACTTC CASRTGGSETQYF
TRBJ2-7 TRBV6-1 TRBD1 many TGTGCCAGCGACTCCGGACAGGCCTACTCCTACGAGCAGTACTTC CASDSGQAYSYEQYF
TRBJ1-6 TRBV7-6 NA many TGTGCCAGCAGCTCCTACCCTCGGAATGGTTCACCCCTCCACTTT CASSSYPRNGSPLHF
TRBJ2-3 TRBV19 NA many TGTGCCAGTAGTCGGGAACGATTCACAGATACGCAGTATTTT CASSRERFTDTQYF
TRBJ1-6 TRBV4-3 NA many TGCGCCAGCAGCCAAGAAGGCGAGGGATTAAATAATTCACCCCTCCACTTT CASSQEGEGLNNSPLHF
TRBJ2-1 TRBV19 NA many TGTGCCAGTACTAAGGGCGGCGGTGGTTCCTACAATGAGCAGTTCTTC CASTKGGGGSYNEQFF
TRBJ2-1 TRBV29-1 TRBD2 many TGCAGCGCATCCGAGACTAGCGGGAGGGCCGGGGAGCAGTTCTTC CSASETSGRAGEQFF
TRBJ2-1 TRBV5-1 NA many TGCGCCAGCAGCCGTCGAAGAGATGAGCAGTTCTTC CASSRRRDEQFF
TRBJ1-1 TRBV7-9 TRBD1 many TGTGCCAGCAGCTTAGGGGACAGGGGAGACACTGAAGCTTTCTTT CASSLGDRGDTEAFF